Here is one T cell receptor beta chain with its context. Germline CDR1 KGHSH, CDR2 LQKENI. There are 16 residues in the CDR3. V was clipped by 2 bases and J by 4 bases; unmatched bases: 4. As processed by the authors: Amplification of reference gene primers provided the estimated nucleated cell counts. Sequencing was performed with immunoSEQ multiplex PCR; in TCRdb, only in-frame clones are kept and a portion is missing. The V and J calls and clone size are taken from that table; D and trimming were inferred from the DNA. The table has some 86,000 clones, 85% to 90% seen once. The entry originates in a study of blood T cell repertoires in COVID-19. Across the whole study: Sample material is recorded as cDNA or gDNA derived from T cells, B-cell-depleted T cells, or PBMCs.

V is TRBV18 and J is TRBJ2-3; 12 nucleotides match TRBD2. Input material: peripheral blood. The TCR sequence derives from a woman aged 70-85 years with acute or convalescent COVID-19. Here the CDR3 reads CASSPTTSGSADTQYF. Here the CDR3 DNA reads TGTGCCAGCTCACCAACGACTAGCGGGAGCGCAGATACGCAGTATTTT.